This entry describes one TCR beta chain. The table lists this clonotype with many counts. Its cognate antigen has yet to be identified. Per-nucleotide qualities are absent, and no much larger clonotype sits a single base away. The entry originates in a study of breast tumors, draining lymph nodes, adjacent tissues (dated by TCRdb to 2015 to 2016). For context, the study as a whole: The study compared TCR beta repertoires across tumor, adjacent nontumor tissue and axillary lymph nodes from breast cancer patients. The study aimed to assess the relationships and possible T-cell exchange between tumor, surrounding tissue and draining lymph node repertoires in human breast cancer.

The lymph node samples were taken from the axillary draining lymph nodes of breast cancer patients. The data were produced on an Illumina HiSeq 2000. Multiplex PCR amplification was used to generate the TCR beta chain libraries. The amplified TCR beta chain products were analyzed by high-throughput sequencing. TCRdb reran the public reads through fastp at Q25 and MiXCR, keeping productive beta chains. Entries that share a CDR3 protein sequence are merged under the most common genes and DNA. The sample has around 300,000 distinct CDR3 sequences on record, around 30% of them singletons. The ten largest clones take up roughly 1.1% of the sample. What the research found in general, with its limitations: The data were judged consistent with most tumor T cells deriving from the lymph node and then expanding within tumor tissue. The conclusion that tumor T cells originate in lymph nodes was presented as consistent with a hypothesis rather than as directly demonstrated. The similarity between tumor and nontumor tissue repertoires was significantly greater in luminal-like breast cancer than in basal-like breast cancer. Tumors showed preferential V and J gene usage, and their T-cell repertoire diversity fell below that of lymph nodes yet above that of nontumor tissue.

The TCR sequence derives from a female donor with breast cancer. Some clones in this sample may be carry-over from other donors' samples. What was sequenced was axillary lymph node tissue.

The CDR3 in this case is CASSSGTGSAVEQFF. In nucleotide form, the sequence is TGTGCCAGCAGCTCTGGGACAGGGTCGGCCGTTGAGCAGTTCTTC. Recombination connected TRBV7-6 to TRBJ2-1; 9 bases in the junction line up with TRBD1. Relative to germline, V is missing 4 bases and J is missing 9 bases, with 10 bases of the junction outside any gene match. CDR3 length: 15 amino acids, cysteine to phenylalanine. The entry retains the CDR3 DNA only, 45 bases that are in frame from base 1. From a lookup of the germline V gene, CDR1 and CDR2 are SGHVS and FNYEAQ.